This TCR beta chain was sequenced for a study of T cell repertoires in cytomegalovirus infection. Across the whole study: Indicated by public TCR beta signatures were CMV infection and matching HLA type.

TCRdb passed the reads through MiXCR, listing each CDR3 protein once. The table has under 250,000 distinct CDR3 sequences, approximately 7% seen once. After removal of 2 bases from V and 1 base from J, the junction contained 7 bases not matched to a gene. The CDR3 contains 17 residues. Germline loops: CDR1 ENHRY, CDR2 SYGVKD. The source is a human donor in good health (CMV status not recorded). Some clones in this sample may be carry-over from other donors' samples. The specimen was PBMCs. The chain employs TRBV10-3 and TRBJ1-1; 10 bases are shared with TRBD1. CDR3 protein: CAISEADRGPANTEAFF. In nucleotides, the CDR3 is TGTGCCATCAGTGAGGCTGACAGGGGGCCGGCGAACACTGAAGCTTTCTTT.